What follows describes a single T cell receptor beta chain. Every sample had a minimum of 6 million PBMCs isolated. This CDR3 spans 14 amino acids. CDR1 is MNHEY, CDR2 SVGAGI, per germline. The V and J ends lost 2 bases and 2 bases respectively, with 9 bases between them. The record originates from a study of blood T cells in healthy people across ages. Primers used in a second PCR of about 6 to 12 cycles were a sample-barcoded 5' primer and a J-beta primer mix. CDR3-containing paired-end reads numbered at least 3 million in each sample. TCRdb re-called the 5' RACE reads with MiXCR, one entry per CDR3 protein. Here the sample spans hundreds of thousands of distinct CDR3 sequences, approximately 53% being singletons.

The sequenced sample consisted of blood. This TCR came from a man in his forties in good health. The V and J genes are TRBV6-5 and TRBJ2-5; D not resolved. This CDR3 reads CASSYRTAQETQYF. For the CDR3, the DNA is TGTGCCAGCAGTTACAGAACGGCTCAAGAGACCCAGTACTTC.